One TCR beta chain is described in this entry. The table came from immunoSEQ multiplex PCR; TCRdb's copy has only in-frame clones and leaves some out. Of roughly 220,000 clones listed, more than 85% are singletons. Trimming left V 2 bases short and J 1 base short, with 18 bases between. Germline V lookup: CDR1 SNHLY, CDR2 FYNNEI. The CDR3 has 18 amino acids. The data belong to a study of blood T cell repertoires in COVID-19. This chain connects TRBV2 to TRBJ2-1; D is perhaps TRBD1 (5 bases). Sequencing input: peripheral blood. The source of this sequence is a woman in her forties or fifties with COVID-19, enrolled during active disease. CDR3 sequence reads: CASSEQAPPGYSYNEQFF. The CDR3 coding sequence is TGTGCCAGCAGTGAACAGGCCCCCCCAGGGTATTCCTACAATGAGCAGTTCTTC.